These T cell receptor beta chains were read from a single sample in a study of cytomegalovirus exposure and HLA in healthy donors. The method was immunoSEQ multiplex PCR; TCRdb's version includes in-frame clones alone and lacks a portion of them. Its clone listing holds roughly 100,000 clones. Sample: PBMCs. The receptors derive from a man aged 35 to 55 in good health and CMV-seronegative. The CDR3 runs from the conserved cysteine through the conserved F or W. Each record gives: J gene, V gene, CDR3 length, D gene, CDR3 protein, CDR3 DNA. A D gene is named only where the DNA matches it firmly.

J gene: TRBJ2-1
V gene: TRBV5-1
CDR3 length: 16
D gene: NA
CDR3 protein: CASSPGQPSSYNEQFF
CDR3 DNA: TGCGCCAGCAGCCCCGGACAGCCTAGCTCTTACAATGAGCAGTTCTTC

J gene: TRBJ2-7
V gene: TRBV30
CDR3 length: 15
D gene: TRBD1
CDR3 protein: CAWSGGQGRSREQYF
CDR3 DNA: TGTGCCTGGAGCGGGGGACAGGGCCGGTCGCGCGAGCAGTACTTC

J gene: TRBJ1-5
V gene: TRBV5-8
CDR3 length: 15
D gene: NA
CDR3 protein: CASSRGLLINQPQHF
CDR3 DNA: TGTGCCAGCAGCAGGGGACTGCTCATCAATCAGCCCCAGCATTTT

J gene: TRBJ2-5
V gene: TRBV9
CDR3 length: 14
D gene: TRBD1
CDR3 protein: CASSPRTGEETQYF
CDR3 DNA: TGTGCCAGCAGCCCTAGGACAGGGGAGGAGACCCAGTACTTC

J gene: TRBJ1-3
V gene: TRBV4-3
CDR3 length: 14
D gene: NA
CDR3 protein: CASSQGASGNTIYF
CDR3 DNA: TGCGCCAGCAGCCAGGGAGCCTCTGGAAACACCATATATTTT

J gene: TRBJ1-3
V gene: TRBV14
CDR3 length: 17
D gene: NA
CDR3 protein: CASSHLGHLSSGNTIYF
CDR3 DNA: TGTGCCAGCAGCCATTTGGGGCATCTCAGCTCTGGAAACACCATATATTTT

J gene: TRBJ1-4
V gene: TRBV19
CDR3 length: 13
D gene: NA
CDR3 protein: CASSPGLYEKLFF
CDR3 DNA: TGTGCCAGTAGTCCGGGACTTTATGAAAAACTGTTTTTT

J gene: TRBJ2-1
V gene: TRBV11-2
CDR3 length: 16
D gene: TRBD2
CDR3 protein: CASSPGTSGSYNEQFF
CDR3 DNA: TGTGCCAGCAGCCCAGGGACTAGCGGGAGTTACAATGAGCAGTTCTTC

J gene: TRBJ1-2
V gene: TRBV11-2
CDR3 length: 17
D gene: NA
CDR3 protein: CASSSSWATNRDHGYTF
CDR3 DNA: TGTGCCAGCAGCTCTTCGTGGGCGACGAACAGAGATCATGGCTACACCTTC

J gene: TRBJ2-5
V gene: TRBV5-1
CDR3 length: 18
D gene: NA
CDR3 protein: CASSLGGLVGGGQETQYF
CDR3 DNA: TGCGCCAGCAGCTTGGGTGGACTAGTGGGGGGCGGGCAAGAGACCCAGTACTTC

J gene: TRBJ1-3
V gene: TRBV27
CDR3 length: 15
D gene: NA
CDR3 protein: CASSLGRVRGNTIYF
CDR3 DNA: TGTGCCAGCAGTTTAGGCAGGGTGAGAGGAAACACCATATATTTT

J gene: TRBJ1-5
V gene: TRBV4-3
CDR3 length: 16
D gene: TRBD1
CDR3 protein: CASSQDLTGQGQPQHF
CDR3 DNA: TGCGCCAGCAGCCAAGATCTGACAGGGCAGGGTCAGCCCCAGCATTTT

J gene: TRBJ2-7
V gene: TRBV4-3
CDR3 length: 15
D gene: NA
CDR3 protein: CASSQDRGGPYEQYF
CDR3 DNA: TGCGCCAGCAGCCAAGATAGGGGGGGCCCCTACGAGCAGTACTTC

J gene: TRBJ2-7
V gene: TRBV4-2
CDR3 length: 15
D gene: TRBD1
CDR3 protein: CASSQEGQGEREQYF
CDR3 DNA: TGTGCCAGCAGCCAAGAGGGACAGGGAGAGCGCGAGCAGTACTTC

J gene: TRBJ1-4
V gene: TRBV18
CDR3 length: 16
D gene: TRBD1
CDR3 protein: CASSQLTGTGTEKLFF
CDR3 DNA: TGTGCCAGCTCACAGCTGACCGGGACAGGGACCGAAAAACTGTTTTTT

J gene: TRBJ2-5
V gene: TRBV5-6
CDR3 length: 15
D gene: NA
CDR3 protein: CASSLGATIQETQYF
CDR3 DNA: TGTGCCAGCAGCTTGGGGGCGACCATCCAAGAGACCCAGTACTTC

J gene: TRBJ2-3
V gene: TRBV7-6
CDR3 length: 15
D gene: TRBD1
CDR3 protein: CASSLMTGITDTQYF
CDR3 DNA: TGTGCCAGCAGCTTAATGACAGGGATCACAGATACGCAGTATTTT

J gene: TRBJ1-5
V gene: TRBV10-3
CDR3 length: 16
D gene: NA
CDR3 protein: CAISESPPGSNQPQHF
CDR3 DNA: TGTGCCATCAGTGAGTCGCCCCCCGGGAGCAATCAGCCCCAGCATTTT

J gene: TRBJ1-2
V gene: TRBV7-9
CDR3 length: 12
D gene: NA
CDR3 protein: CAWGERPWGYTF
CDR3 DNA: TGTGCCTGGGGTGAGCGGCCGTGGGGCTACACCTTC

J gene: TRBJ1-6
V gene: TRBV7-2
CDR3 length: 16
D gene: TRBD1
CDR3 protein: CASSLDTGARNSPLHF
CDR3 DNA: TGTGCCAGCAGCTTAGATACAGGGGCTAGGAATTCACCCCTCCACTTT

J gene: TRBJ1-2
V gene: TRBV6-5
CDR3 length: 13
D gene: TRBD1
CDR3 protein: CASSSDRGVGYTF
CDR3 DNA: TGTGCCAGCAGTTCGGACAGGGGAGTCGGCTACACCTTC

J gene: TRBJ2-3
V gene: TRBV7-9
CDR3 length: 14
D gene: NA
CDR3 protein: CASSLEGVTDTQYF
CDR3 DNA: TGTGCCAGCAGCCTCGAGGGGGTCACAGATACGCAGTATTTT

J gene: TRBJ2-2
V gene: TRBV27
CDR3 length: 16
D gene: TRBD1
CDR3 protein: CASKPGQGPDTGELFF
CDR3 DNA: TGTGCCAGCAAACCAGGACAGGGGCCGGACACCGGGGAGCTGTTTTTT

J gene: TRBJ1-5
V gene: TRBV5-6
CDR3 length: 13
D gene: NA
CDR3 protein: CASSLGRNQPQHF
CDR3 DNA: TGTGCCAGCAGCTTGGGTCGGAATCAGCCCCAGCATTTT

J gene: TRBJ1-1
V gene: TRBV6-1
CDR3 length: 18
D gene: TRBD1
CDR3 protein: CASSAGGTHLVGETEAFF
CDR3 DNA: TGTGCCAGCAGTGCAGGGGGGACACACCTAGTTGGGGAGACTGAAGCTTTCTTT

J gene: TRBJ1-6
V gene: TRBV6-1
CDR3 length: 14
D gene: TRBD1
CDR3 protein: CASSGGQAPSPLHF
CDR3 DNA: TGTGCCAGCAGTGGAGGACAGGCTCCATCACCCCTCCACTTT

J gene: TRBJ1-1
V gene: TRBV5-4
CDR3 length: 13
D gene: NA
CDR3 protein: CASSGGTNTEAFF
CDR3 DNA: TGTGCCAGCAGCGGCGGGACCAACACTGAAGCTTTCTTT

J gene: TRBJ2-7
V gene: TRBV10-3
CDR3 length: 14
D gene: NA
CDR3 protein: CAISPDKDSYEQYF
CDR3 DNA: TGTGCCATCAGTCCGGACAAGGACTCCTACGAGCAGTACTTC

J gene: TRBJ2-2
V gene: TRBV7-6
CDR3 length: 15
D gene: NA
CDR3 protein: CASSLSDSNTGELFF
CDR3 DNA: TGTGCCAGCAGCTTATCCGACAGCAACACCGGGGAGCTGTTTTTT

J gene: TRBJ2-1
V gene: TRBV7-2
CDR3 length: 15
D gene: TRBD1
CDR3 protein: CASSELGQSYNEQFF
CDR3 DNA: TGTGCCAGCAGTGAATTGGGACAGTCCTACAATGAGCAGTTCTTC

J gene: TRBJ1-2
V gene: TRBV28
CDR3 length: 14
D gene: TRBD1
CDR3 protein: CASSLDMTGKGYTF
CDR3 DNA: TGTGCCAGCAGTTTAGATATGACAGGGAAGGGCTACACCTTC

J gene: TRBJ2-7
V gene: TRBV7-2
CDR3 length: 14
D gene: NA
CDR3 protein: CASSLGVAGTEQYF
CDR3 DNA: TGTGCCAGCAGCTTAGGGGTGGCGGGTACCGAGCAGTACTTC

J gene: TRBJ2-7
V gene: TRBV29-1
CDR3 length: 12
D gene: TRBD1
CDR3 protein: CSVETGGNEQYF
CDR3 DNA: TGCAGCGTGGAGACAGGGGGAAACGAGCAGTACTTC

J gene: TRBJ2-7
V gene: TRBV10-3
CDR3 length: 15
D gene: TRBD2
CDR3 protein: CAMNEKGGRDNEQYF
CDR3 DNA: TGTGCCATGAATGAAAAAGGCGGGAGAGATAACGAGCAGTACTTC

J gene: TRBJ1-2
V gene: TRBV5-1
CDR3 length: 17
D gene: TRBD1
CDR3 protein: CASSPQRTGLRDYGYTF
CDR3 DNA: TGCGCCAGCAGCCCCCAGAGGACAGGTCTCCGGGACTATGGCTACACCTTC

J gene: TRBJ2-7
V gene: TRBV27
CDR3 length: 11
D gene: NA
CDR3 protein: CASSSYYEQYF
CDR3 DNA: TGTGCCAGCAGTTCTTACTACGAGCAGTACTTC

J gene: TRBJ1-1
V gene: TRBV6-6
CDR3 length: 11
D gene: NA
CDR3 protein: CASSWERVAFF
CDR3 DNA: TGTGCCAGCAGTTGGGAGCGGGTTGCTTTCTTT

J gene: TRBJ2-5
V gene: TRBV6-1
CDR3 length: 18
D gene: TRBD2
CDR3 protein: CASSEQVGLAGAKETQYF
CDR3 DNA: TGTGCCAGCAGTGAACAAGTCGGACTAGCGGGAGCCAAAGAGACCCAGTACTTC

J gene: TRBJ2-7
V gene: TRBV6-1
CDR3 length: 13
D gene: NA
CDR3 protein: CASRKSSSYEQYF
CDR3 DNA: TGTGCCAGCAGGAAGTCCAGCTCCTACGAGCAGTACTTC

J gene: TRBJ2-1
V gene: TRBV19
CDR3 length: 16
D gene: TRBD2
CDR3 protein: CASSRLLAGADNEQFF
CDR3 DNA: TGTGCCAGTAGTAGACTTCTAGCGGGGGCTGACAATGAGCAGTTCTTC

J gene: TRBJ1-5
V gene: TRBV27
CDR3 length: 14
D gene: TRBD1
CDR3 protein: CATRTGRDNQPQHF
CDR3 DNA: TGTGCCACCCGGACAGGGCGAGACAATCAGCCCCAGCATTTT

J gene: TRBJ2-2
V gene: TRBV6-1
CDR3 length: 14
D gene: NA
CDR3 protein: CASSVGPGAGELFF
CDR3 DNA: TGTGCCAGCAGTGTCGGGCCAGGGGCCGGGGAGCTGTTTTTT

J gene: TRBJ1-2
V gene: TRBV4-1
CDR3 length: 15
D gene: NA
CDR3 protein: CASSQEEGVSNGYTF
CDR3 DNA: TGCGCCAGCAGCCAAGAGGAGGGAGTCTCCAATGGCTACACCTTC

J gene: TRBJ1-2
V gene: TRBV6-6
CDR3 length: 16
D gene: TRBD1
CDR3 protein: CASSTGTGAINYGYTF
CDR3 DNA: TGTGCCAGCAGCACCGGGACAGGGGCGATTAACTATGGCTACACCTTC

J gene: TRBJ1-2
V gene: TRBV4-1
CDR3 length: 16
D gene: NA
CDR3 protein: CASSQDPRTPPYGYTF
CDR3 DNA: TGCGCCAGCAGCCAAGACCCTCGGACACCCCCCTATGGCTACACCTTC

J gene: TRBJ1-4
V gene: TRBV6-4
CDR3 length: 17
D gene: NA
CDR3 protein: CASSVVEAALGYEKLFF
CDR3 DNA: TGTGCCAGCAGTGTAGTAGAAGCGGCATTGGGGTATGAAAAACTGTTTTTT

J gene: TRBJ2-6
V gene: TRBV9
CDR3 length: 14
D gene: NA
CDR3 protein: CASRTGSGANVLTF
CDR3 DNA: TGTGCCAGCAGGACAGGCTCTGGGGCCAACGTCCTGACTTTC

J gene: TRBJ2-7
V gene: TRBV10-3
CDR3 length: 14
D gene: NA
CDR3 protein: CAISESEISYEQYF
CDR3 DNA: TGTGCCATCAGTGAGTCAGAGATTTCCTACGAGCAGTACTTC

J gene: TRBJ2-2
V gene: TRBV5-1
CDR3 length: 15
D gene: TRBD1
CDR3 protein: CASSLGQGAIGELFF
CDR3 DNA: TGCGCCAGCAGCTTAGGCCAGGGGGCTATCGGGGAGCTGTTTTTT

J gene: TRBJ1-3
V gene: TRBV4-3
CDR3 length: 15
D gene: NA
CDR3 protein: CASSQRGGSGNTIYF
CDR3 DNA: TGCGCCAGCAGCCAAAGGGGAGGGTCTGGAAACACCATATATTTT

J gene: TRBJ1-1
V gene: TRBV29-1
CDR3 length: 12
D gene: TRBD1
CDR3 protein: CSERTGITEAFF
CDR3 DNA: TGCAGCGAACGGACAGGAATCACTGAAGCTTTCTTT